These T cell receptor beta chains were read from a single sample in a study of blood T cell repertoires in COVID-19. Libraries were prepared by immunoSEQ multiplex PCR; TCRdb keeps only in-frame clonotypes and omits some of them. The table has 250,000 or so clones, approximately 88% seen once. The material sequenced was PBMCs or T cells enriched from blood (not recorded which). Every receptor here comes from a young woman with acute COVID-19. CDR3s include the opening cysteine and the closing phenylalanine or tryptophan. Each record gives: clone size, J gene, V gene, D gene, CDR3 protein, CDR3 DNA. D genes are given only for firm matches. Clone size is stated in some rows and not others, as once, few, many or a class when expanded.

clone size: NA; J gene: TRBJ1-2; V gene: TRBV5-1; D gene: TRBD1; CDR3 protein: CASSLQQGAGGYTF; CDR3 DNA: TGCGCCAGCAGCCTCCAACAGGGGGCGGGTGGCTACACCTTC
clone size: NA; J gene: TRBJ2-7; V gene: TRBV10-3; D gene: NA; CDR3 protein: CAIGAEGTFYEQYF; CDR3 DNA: TGTGCCATCGGGGCGGAGGGGACTTTCTACGAGCAGTACTTC
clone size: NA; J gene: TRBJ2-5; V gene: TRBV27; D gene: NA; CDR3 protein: CASSLFFRGRTGGYQETQYF; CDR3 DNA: NA
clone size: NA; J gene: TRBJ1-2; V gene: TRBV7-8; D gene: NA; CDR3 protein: CASSLERGLAHGYTF; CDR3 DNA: TGTGCCAGCAGCTTAGAAAGGGGGTTAGCGCATGGCTACACCTTC
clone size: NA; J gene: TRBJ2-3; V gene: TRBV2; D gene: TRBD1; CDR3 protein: CASSEVDRVSDTQYF; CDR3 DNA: TGTGCCAGCAGTGAAGTCGACAGGGTTTCAGATACGCAGTATTTT
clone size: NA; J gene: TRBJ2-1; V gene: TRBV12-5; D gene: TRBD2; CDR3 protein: CASGLVTSGGARFDEQFF; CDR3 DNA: TGTGCTAGTGGTTTGGTAACGAGCGGGGGGGCCCGATTCGATGAGCAGTTCTTC
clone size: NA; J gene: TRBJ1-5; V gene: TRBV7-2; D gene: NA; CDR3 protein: CASSLGTVSNQPQHF; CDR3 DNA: TGTGCCAGCAGCTTAGGGACAGTTAGCAATCAGCCCCAGCATTTT
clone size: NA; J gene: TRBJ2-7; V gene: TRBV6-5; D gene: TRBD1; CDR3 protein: CASRSGTGGEYEQYF; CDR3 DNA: TGTGCCAGCAGGTCCGGGACAGGGGGCGAGTACGAGCAGTACTTC
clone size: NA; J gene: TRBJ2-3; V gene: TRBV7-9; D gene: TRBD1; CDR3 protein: CASSFPRTGGLQGPQYF; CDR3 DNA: TGTGCCAGCAGCTTCCCCAGGACAGGGGGCCTCCAGGGTCCGCAGTATTTT
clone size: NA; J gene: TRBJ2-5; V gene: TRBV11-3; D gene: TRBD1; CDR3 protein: CASSLTGAALETQYF; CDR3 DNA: TGTGCCAGCAGCTTAACAGGGGCAGCTCTAGAGACCCAGTACTTC
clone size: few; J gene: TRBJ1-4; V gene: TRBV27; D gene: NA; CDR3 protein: CASSLIGQGREKLFF; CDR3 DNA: TGTGCCAGCAGTCTTATCGGGCAGGGTCGGGAAAAACTGTTTTTT
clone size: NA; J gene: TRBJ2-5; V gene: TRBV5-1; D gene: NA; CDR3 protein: CASSSEGDSQETQYF; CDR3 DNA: TGCGCCAGCAGCTCGGAGGGTGACAGCCAAGAGACCCAGTACTTC
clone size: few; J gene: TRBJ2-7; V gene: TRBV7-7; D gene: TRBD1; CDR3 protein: CASSSYGTGTYEQYF; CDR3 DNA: TGTGCTAGCAGCTCTTACGGGACAGGGACCTACGAGCAGTACTTC
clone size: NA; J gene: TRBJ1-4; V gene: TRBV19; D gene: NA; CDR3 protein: CASSLEGELFF; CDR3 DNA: TGTGCCAGTAGTCTAGAGGGCGAACTGTTTTTT
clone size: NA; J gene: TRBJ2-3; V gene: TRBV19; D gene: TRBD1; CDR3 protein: CASNLGQPGGTDTQYF; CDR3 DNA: TGTGCCAGTAACTTGGGACAGCCGGGCGGCACAGATACGCAGTATTTT
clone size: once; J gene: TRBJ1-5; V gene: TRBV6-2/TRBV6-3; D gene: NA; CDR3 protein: CASSYEHALGNQPQHF; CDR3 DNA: TGTGCCAGCAGTTACGAACATGCCTTGGGCAATCAGCCCCAGCATTTT
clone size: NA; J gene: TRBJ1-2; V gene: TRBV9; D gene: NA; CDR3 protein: CASSRGYGYTF; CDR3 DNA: TGTGCCAGCAGCCGAGGCTATGGCTACACCTTC